The present TCR beta chain was sequenced within a study of T-cell reconstitution after alpha-beta-depleted transplantation in children. Preparation of the TCRbeta library was carried out with unique molecular identifiers. TCRdb re-called the PCR reads through MiXCR, storing one row per CDR3 protein. Found here are 90,000 to 100,000 distinct CDR3 sequences, 20% to 25% of them singletons; the top ten hold about 21%. The CDR3 has 14 residues. CDR1 is LNHDA and CDR2 is SQIVND in the germline V gene (reference sequence). V gave up 7 bases and J gave up 4 bases, with 13 bases separating them. The source was PBMCs, collected before TCRalphabeta/CD19-depleted stem cell transplant. This receptor was identified in a boy younger than 10 with acute lymphoblastic leukemia, due to receive a stem cell transplant. The chain carries TRBV19 and TRBJ2-2; D tentatively reads TRBD1 or TRBD2 (5 bases each). The CDR3 region has the DNA TGTGCCAGTAAAAGAGGGGATCTCACCGGGGAGCTGTTTTTT. It codes for CASKRGDLTGELFF.